This T cell receptor beta chain was documented in a study of blood T cell repertoires in COVID-19. Study at large: COVID-19 samples, acute and convalescent, were from the United States, Italy and Spain. Nucleic acid was either cDNA or gDNA, and it came from T cells, B-cell-depleted T cells, or PBMCs.

Germline V CDR1 and CDR2: KGHSH, LQKENI. There are 18 residues in the CDR3. Trimming shortened V by 8 bases and J by 1 base, and 25 bases separated the two germline ends. In the authors' methods: Quantification of nucleated cells was approximated via reference gene primer amplification. Using immunoSEQ multiplex PCR, the repertoire was profiled, and TCRdb retains in-frame clones only, with some absent. Clone size and the V and J calls come from that table; the DNA yielded D and trimming. The sample includes fewer than 500,000 clones, 86% of them seen just once. The specimen sequenced was peripheral blood. The receptor was derived from a woman aged 25 to 39 with active or convalescent COVID-19. The V and J genes are TRBV18 and TRBJ2-3; a possible D gene is TRBD2 (5 bases). CDR3: CASQPDGSRGAGTDTQYF. CDR3 DNA: TGTGCCAGCCAACCAGATGGCTCCCGGGGAGCAGGCACAGATACGCAGTATTTT. The variable domain in full, completed from reference TRBV18 and TRBJ2-3, reads NAGVMQNPRHLVRRRGQEARLRCSPMKGHSHVYWYRQLPEEGLKFMVYLQKENIIDESGMPKERFSAEFPKEGPSILRIQQVVRGDSAAYFCASQPDGSRGAGTDTQYFGPGTRLTVL.